This is a list of T cell receptor beta chains from one sample in a study of molecular identifiers for immune sequencing clone quantification. In TCRdb, the PCR reads were re-called with MiXCR into one record per CDR3 protein. The repertoire includes about 89,000 distinct CDR3 sequences, 19% of them detected once, and roughly 0.89% sits in the top ten. Sample: naive CD8+ T cells from blood, with Jurkat cell RNA spiked in. Every receptor here comes from a human donor in good health. Some libraries in this study had Jurkat cell RNA spiked in. The CDR3 runs from the conserved cysteine through the conserved F or W. Fields, in order: V gene, clone size, J gene, D gene, CDR3 DNA, CDR3 protein. D genes are given only for firm matches. Where a row states a size, it is once, few, many or the class of an expanded clone; other rows omit it.

>TRBV12-3/TRBV12-4|many|TRBJ2-2|TRBD1
TGTGCCAGCAGTTCTCTACAGGGGTACACCGGGGAGCTGTTTTTT
CASSSLQGYTGELFF
>TRBV7-8|-|TRBJ1-5|-
TGTGCCAGCAGCCCCGGGAGGGGAAAAGCTCAGCCCCAGCATTTT
CASSPGRGKAQPQHF
>TRBV4-1|many|TRBJ2-1|-
TGCGCCAGCAGCCAAAGCTGGAACAGCAATGAGCAGTTCTTC
CASSQSWNSNEQFF
>TRBV9|many|TRBJ2-7|-
TGTGCCAGCAGCCCTGGGACAGCGGGCGAGCAGTACTTC
CASSPGTAGEQYF
>TRBV4-3|many|TRBJ2-7|TRBD1
TGCGCCAGCAGCCAAGACCCAGGGGGCATCTACGAGCAGTACTTC
CASSQDPGGIYEQYF
>TRBV20-1|-|TRBJ2-1|TRBD2
TGCAGTGCTAGAGACACCCCGGGCGGGAGGGCCCTCGACGATGAGCAGTTCTTC
CSARDTPGGRALDDEQFF
>TRBV7-9|many|TRBJ2-5|-
TGTGCCAGCAGGCTCCTGAATCAAGAGACCCAGTACTTC
CASRLLNQETQYF
>TRBV9|many|TRBJ1-5|-
TGTGCCAGCAGCGTAGGTGGGTGGAATCAGCCCCAGCATTTT
CASSVGGWNQPQHF
>TRBV7-6|many|TRBJ2-1|TRBD2
TGTGCCAGCAGCGATGATAGCGGGGGGGCCCTCTATGAGCAGTTCTTC
CASSDDSGGALYEQFF
>TRBV6-6|many|TRBJ2-1|TRBD2
TGTGCCAGCAGTTACGAAGCGGGAGTCCCCGATGAGCAGTTCTTC
CASSYEAGVPDEQFF
>TRBV15|many|TRBJ2-3|-
TGTGCCACCAGCGGGGGGCGGGGATACACAGATACGCAGTATTTT
CATSGGRGYTDTQYF
>TRBV24-1|many|TRBJ1-4|-
TGTGCCACCAGTGATCCCCGGACAGAAGATGAAAAACTGTTTTTT
CATSDPRTEDEKLFF
>TRBV27|many|TRBJ2-7|TRBD1
TGTGCCAGCAGTCGGACAGGGACAGTAGGCGAGCAGTACTTC
CASSRTGTVGEQYF
>TRBV5-6|many|TRBJ2-5|TRBD2
TGTGCCAGCAGCTTGCTAGCGGGGGACCAAGAGACCCAGTACTTC
CASSLLAGDQETQYF
>TRBV6-2/TRBV6-3|many|TRBJ2-5|-
TGTGCCAGCAGTAAACACATCACCTCCCGGGAGACCCAGTACTTC
CASSKHITSRETQYF
>TRBV6-5|many|TRBJ1-2|TRBD1
TGTGCCAGCACCCAAACTCCAGGGGGCCATGGCTACACCTTC
CASTQTPGGHGYTF
>TRBV28|many|TRBJ2-7|TRBD2
TGTGCCAGCAGTTTAATGGCCGGACTAGCCTACGAGCAGTACTTC
CASSLMAGLAYEQYF
>TRBV20-1|many|TRBJ1-4|-
TGCAGTGCTAGAGACATCCGTGACATGGCTAATGAAAAACTGTTTTTT
CSARDIRDMANEKLFF
>TRBV4-3|many|TRBJ2-1|-
TGCGCCAGCAGCCAAGAAATCTTCCAGCCGGGGAGGAATGAGCAGTTCTTC
CASSQEIFQPGRNEQFF
>TRBV20-1|many|TRBJ2-7|-
TGCAGTGCTAGAGCGGGCATATCCTACGAGCAGTACTTC
CSARAGISYEQYF
>TRBV19|few|TRBJ2-6|-
TGTGCCAGTAGTATCTCGGGATGGGCGGCCAACGTCCTGACTTTC
CASSISGWAANVLTF
>TRBV12-3/TRBV12-4|many|TRBJ2-1|TRBD2
TGTGCCAGCAGTAGTAGCGGGAGTATGAACAATGAGCAGTTCTTC
CASSSSGSMNNEQFF
>TRBV4-1|many|TRBJ2-7|TRBD1
TGCGCCAGCAGCCAACCGGGACAGGGGTTCTACGAGCAGTACTTC
CASSQPGQGFYEQYF
>TRBV21-1|-|TRBJ2-7|-
TGTGCCAGCAGCAAGCAGACCGGCGAGTACTTC
CASSKQTGEYF
>TRBV18|many|TRBJ2-3|TRBD1
TGTGCCAGCTCAAGAGAGGGACAGAACACAGATACGCAGTATTTT
CASSREGQNTDTQYF
>TRBV5-4|many|TRBJ2-3|-
TGTGCCAGCAGCCCGGGGGAGTCGGCAGATACGCAGTATTTT
CASSPGESADTQYF
>TRBV7-6|-|TRBJ2-3|-
TGTGCCAGCAGCTCAGTAGCGAGCGGGACAACAGATACGCAGTATTTT
CASSSVASGTTDTQYF
>TRBV27|many|TRBJ2-7|TRBD1
TGTGCCAGCAGCAGAACCGGGACAGGTGAACTGAGCTCCTACGAGCAGTACTTC
CASSRTGTGELSSYEQYF
>TRBV20-1|many|TRBJ2-2|TRBD1
TGCAGTGCTACCCCTAGGGGGCGAAGTAACACCGGGGAGCTGTTTTTT
CSATPRGRSNTGELFF
>TRBV20-1|many|TRBJ1-3|-
TGCAGTGCTAGATTGGCTTACTCTGGAAACACCATATATTTT
CSARLAYSGNTIYF
>TRBV7-9|many|TRBJ1-6|-
TGTGCCAGCAGCTTAGTAGTCGGCGGATATTCACCCCTCCACTTT
CASSLVVGGYSPLHF
>TRBV23-1|-|TRBJ1-2|-
TGCGCCAGCAGTCAATCGAAAGTTAGAGGAAAGGACTATGGCTACACCTTC
CASSQSKVRGKDYGYTF
>TRBV7-9|many|TRBJ2-3|-
TGTGCCAGCCAGCTCGGGATGCTGGAGACAGATACGCAGTATTTT
CASQLGMLETDTQYF
>TRBV6-1|-|TRBJ2-2|TRBD2
TGTGCCAGCAGAGCATGGGTGACTAGCGGGGGATCTACCGGGGAGCTGTTTTTT
CASRAWVTSGGSTGELFF